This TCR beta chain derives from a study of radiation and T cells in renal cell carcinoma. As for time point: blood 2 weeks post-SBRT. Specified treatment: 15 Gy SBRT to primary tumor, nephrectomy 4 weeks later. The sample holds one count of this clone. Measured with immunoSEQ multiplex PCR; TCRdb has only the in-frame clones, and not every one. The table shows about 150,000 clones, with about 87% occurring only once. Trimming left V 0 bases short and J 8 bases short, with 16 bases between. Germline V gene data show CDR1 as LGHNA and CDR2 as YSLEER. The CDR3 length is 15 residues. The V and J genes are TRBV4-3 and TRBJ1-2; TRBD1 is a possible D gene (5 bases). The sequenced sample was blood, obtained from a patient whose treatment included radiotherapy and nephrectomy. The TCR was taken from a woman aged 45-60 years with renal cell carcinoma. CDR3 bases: TGCGCCAGCAGCCAAGACTTAGGGGCCCGGCGAGGCTACACCTTC. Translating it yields CASSQDLGARRGYTF.